This TCR delta chain was documented in a study of gamma-delta chains in newborns, infants, children. Study-level background: Microbial exposure reportedly drives polyclonal innate γδ T cell expansion after birth.

This CDR3 has 23 residues. V lost 1 base to trimming and J lost 0 bases; unmatched junction nucleotides: 21. CDR1 and CDR2 (germline): TSWWSYY, QGS. TCRdb applied CATT to the reads for clone calling. The data show nearly 8,500 delta-chain clones, over 1.5% seen once. The rearrangement uses TRDV1 and TRDJ1; 12 nucleotides align to TRDD3. Sequenced sample: blood. The TCR comes from a child who was a newborn, infant or young child, either healthy, febrile or measles-vaccinated (not recorded which). As DNA, the CDR3 is TGTGCTCTTGGGGAACCCTCCCTTCCTACGGTTAACTGGGGGATACTTAACACCGATAAACTCATCTTT. Its protein is CALGEPSLPTVNWGILNTDKLIF.